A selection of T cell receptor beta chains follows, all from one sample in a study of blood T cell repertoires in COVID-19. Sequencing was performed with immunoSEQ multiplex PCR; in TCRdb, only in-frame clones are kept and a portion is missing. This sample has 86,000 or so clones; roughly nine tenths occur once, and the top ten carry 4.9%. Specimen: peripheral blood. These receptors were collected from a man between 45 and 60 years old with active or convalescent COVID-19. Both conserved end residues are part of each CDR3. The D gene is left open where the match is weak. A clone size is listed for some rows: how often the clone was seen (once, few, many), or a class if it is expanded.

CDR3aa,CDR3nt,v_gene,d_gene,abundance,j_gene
CASSRAALSNYEQYF,TGTGCCAGCAGCAGAGCGGCTCTTTCCAATTACGAGCAGTACTTC,TRBV9,.,.,TRBJ2-7
CATSDQLAGNYNEQFF,TGTGCCACCAGTGACCAGCTAGCGGGGAACTACAATGAGCAGTTCTTC,TRBV24-1,TRBD2,.,TRBJ2-1
CASSLDPGSGNTIYF,TGTGCCAGCAGCTTGGATCCGGGTTCTGGAAACACCATATATTTT,TRBV5-5,.,.,TRBJ1-3
CASSVVGAAGGLNEQFF,TGTGCCAGCAGCGTAGTTGGAGCGGCGGGAGGTCTCAATGAGCAGTTCTTC,TRBV9,TRBD2,.,TRBJ2-1
CASSLGDSSQPQHF,TGTGCCAGCAGCTTAGGGGACAGTAGTCAGCCCCAGCATTTT,TRBV7-2,TRBD1,.,TRBJ1-5
CASSQEPAGPGYEQYF,TGTGCCAGCAGCCAAGAACCAGCGGGGCCGGGCTACGAGCAGTACTTC,TRBV3-1/TRBV3-2,TRBD2,.,TRBJ2-7
CASSLPKGELFF,TGTGCCAGCAGTTTGCCTAAGGGGGAGCTGTTTTTT,TRBV12-3/TRBV12-4,.,few,TRBJ2-2
CASSRRGGLDTQYF,TGTGCCAGCAGCCGGCGGGGGGGCCTCGATACGCAGTATTTT,TRBV7-9,TRBD2,.,TRBJ2-3
CATSDGSANTGELFF,TGTGCCACCAGTGATGGCTCCGCGAACACCGGGGAGCTGTTTTTT,TRBV24-1,.,few,TRBJ2-2
CASSVAPRNTEAFF,TGTGCCAGCAGTGTAGCCCCGAGGAACACTGAAGCTTTCTTT,TRBV6-1,.,.,TRBJ1-1
CASVWGTGSVNEQFF,TGTGCCAGCGTCTGGGGGACAGGATCTGTCAATGAGCAGTTCTTC,TRBV7-9,TRBD1,.,TRBJ2-1
CASSLGQGVLSGANVLTF,TGTGCCAGCAGCTTGGGTCAGGGGGTCCTCTCTGGGGCCAACGTCCTGACTTTC,TRBV5-5,TRBD1,.,TRBJ2-6
CAISGTADREEPQHF,TGTGCCATCAGTGGGACAGCGGACAGGGAAGAGCCCCAGCATTTT,TRBV10-3,TRBD1,.,TRBJ1-5
CAWSLIRQGNIDQPQHF,TGTGCCTGGAGTCTTATTAGACAGGGTAACATCGATCAGCCCCAGCATTTT,TRBV30,TRBD1,.,TRBJ1-5
CASSLDGAGNNSPLHF,TGTGCCAGCAGCCTAGATGGGGCTGGGAATAATTCACCCCTCCACTTT,TRBV7-2,.,few,TRBJ1-6
CASSWRTGENEQFF,TGTGCCAGCAGCTGGCGGACAGGGGAAAATGAGCAGTTCTTC,TRBV5-6,TRBD1,.,TRBJ2-1
CASLREAYNSPLHF,TGTGCCAGCCTTAGGGAGGCCTATAATTCACCCCTCCACTTT,TRBV28,.,.,TRBJ1-6
CSASLPGGGELFF,TGCAGTGCTAGTCTTCCGGGAGGCGGGGAGCTGTTTTTT,TRBV20-1,TRBD2,.,TRBJ2-2
CSASPWGPSGQYF,TGCAGTGCTAGTCCTTGGGGCCCCTCCGGGCAGTACTTC,TRBV20-1,.,.,TRBJ2-7
CSVAGTGNEKLFF,TGCAGCGTTGCCGGGACAGGGAATGAAAAACTGTTTTTT,TRBV29-1,TRBD1,once,TRBJ1-4
CASSQTGQLRGQPQHF,TGCGCCAGCAGCCAGACGGGACAGTTAAGAGGCCAGCCCCAGCATTTT,TRBV4-1,TRBD1,.,TRBJ1-5
CASSHTGISGNTIYF,TGTGCCAGCAGCCATACAGGGATCTCTGGAAACACCATATATTTT,TRBV3-1/TRBV3-2,.,.,TRBJ1-3
CASSQEGTFGTDTQYF,TGCGCCAGCAGCCAAGAAGGGACTTTTGGCACAGATACGCAGTATTTT,TRBV4-1,.,few,TRBJ2-3
CASSYSGAMDTEAFF,TGTGCCAGCAGTTACTCAGGGGCTATGGACACTGAAGCTTTCTTT,TRBV6-5,.,.,TRBJ1-1